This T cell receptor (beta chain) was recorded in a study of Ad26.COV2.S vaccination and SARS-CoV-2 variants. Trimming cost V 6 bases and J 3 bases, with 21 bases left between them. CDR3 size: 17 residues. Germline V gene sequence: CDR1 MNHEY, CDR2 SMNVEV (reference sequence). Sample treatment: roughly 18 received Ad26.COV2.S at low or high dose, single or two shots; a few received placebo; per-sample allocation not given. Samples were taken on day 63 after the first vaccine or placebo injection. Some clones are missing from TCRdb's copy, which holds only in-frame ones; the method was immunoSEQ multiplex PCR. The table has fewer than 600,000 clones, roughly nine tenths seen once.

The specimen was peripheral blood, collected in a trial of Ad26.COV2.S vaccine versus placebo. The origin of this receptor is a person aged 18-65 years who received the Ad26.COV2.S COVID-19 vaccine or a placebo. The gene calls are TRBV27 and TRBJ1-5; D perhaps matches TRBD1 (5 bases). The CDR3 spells CASSRNSHRQNNQPQHF. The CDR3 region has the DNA TGTGCCAGCAGCCGCAATAGCCACAGACAGAACAATCAGCCCCAGCATTTT.